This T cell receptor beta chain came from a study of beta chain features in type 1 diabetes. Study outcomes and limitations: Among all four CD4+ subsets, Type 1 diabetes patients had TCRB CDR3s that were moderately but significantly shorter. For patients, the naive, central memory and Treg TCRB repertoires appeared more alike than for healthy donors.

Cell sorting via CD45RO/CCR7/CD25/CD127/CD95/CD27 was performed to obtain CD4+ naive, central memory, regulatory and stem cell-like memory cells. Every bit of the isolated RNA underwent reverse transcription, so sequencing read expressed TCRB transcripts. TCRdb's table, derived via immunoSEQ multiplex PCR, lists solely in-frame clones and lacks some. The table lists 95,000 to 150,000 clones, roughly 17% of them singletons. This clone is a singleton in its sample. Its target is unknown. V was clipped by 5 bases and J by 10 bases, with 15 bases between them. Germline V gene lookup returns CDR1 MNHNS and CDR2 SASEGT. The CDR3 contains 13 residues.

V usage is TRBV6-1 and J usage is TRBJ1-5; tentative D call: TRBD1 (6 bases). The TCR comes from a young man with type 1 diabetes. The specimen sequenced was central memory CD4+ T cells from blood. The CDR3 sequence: CASSLQGLSPQHF. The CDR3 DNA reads TGTGCCAGCAGTTTGCAGGGGTTGAGTCCCCAGCATTTT.